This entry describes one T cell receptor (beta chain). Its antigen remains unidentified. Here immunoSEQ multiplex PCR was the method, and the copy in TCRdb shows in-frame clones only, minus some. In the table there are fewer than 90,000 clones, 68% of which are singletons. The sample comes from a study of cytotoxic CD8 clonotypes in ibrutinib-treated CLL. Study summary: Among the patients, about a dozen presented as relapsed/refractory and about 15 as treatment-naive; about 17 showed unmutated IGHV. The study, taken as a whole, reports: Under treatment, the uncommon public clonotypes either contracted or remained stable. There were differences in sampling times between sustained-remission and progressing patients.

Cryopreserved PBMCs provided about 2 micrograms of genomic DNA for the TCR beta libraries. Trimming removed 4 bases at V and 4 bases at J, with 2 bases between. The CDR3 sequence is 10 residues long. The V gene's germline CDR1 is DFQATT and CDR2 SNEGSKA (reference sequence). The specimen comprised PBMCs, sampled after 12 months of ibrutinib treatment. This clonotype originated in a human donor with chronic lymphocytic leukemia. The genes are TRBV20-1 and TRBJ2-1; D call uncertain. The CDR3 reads CSAKYNEQFF. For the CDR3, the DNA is TGCAGTGCTAAGTACAATGAGCAGTTCTTC.